The rows below give T cell receptor beta chains drawn from one sample of a study of cytomegalovirus exposure and HLA in healthy donors. Produced via immunoSEQ multiplex PCR; TCRdb's table is partial and in-frame only. The sample holds 110,000 to 150,000 clones, roughly three quarters seen once. The sequenced sample consisted of PBMCs. These receptors came from a man aged 55-75 years in good health and CMV-seronegative. The CDR3 runs from the conserved cysteine through the conserved F or W. The D gene is left open where the match is weak. Size is omitted from some rows. Given values are once, few, many or a class for expanded clones.

clone size	D gene	V gene	J gene	CDR3 protein	CDR3 DNA
.	TRBD2	TRBV5-1	TRBJ2-7	CASSSRTSANYEQYF	TGCGCCAGCAGCTCGCGGACTAGCGCGAACTACGAGCAGTACTTC
few	.	TRBV5-4	TRBJ1-1	CASSPGIATEAFF	TGTGCCAGCAGCCCAGGGATTGCAACTGAAGCTTTCTTT
.	.	TRBV29-1	TRBJ2-7	CRHDSLSYEQYF	TGCAGGCATGACAGCCTCTCCTACGAGCAGTACTTC
few	TRBD1	TRBV6-5	TRBJ2-7	CASSYSGTGALYEQYF	TGTGCCAGCAGTTACTCTGGGACAGGGGCCCTCTACGAGCAGTACTTC
once	.	TRBV6-7	TRBJ1-5	CASSYSTREGQPQHF	TGTGCCAGCAGTTACTCCACCAGGGAGGGGCAGCCCCAGCATTTT
.	.	TRBV19	TRBJ2-7	CASSIDQGYEQYF	TGTGCCAGTAGTATAGATCAGGGCTACGAGCAGTACTTC
.	.	TRBV6-5	TRBJ2-5	CASSRQRAPETQYF	TGTGCCAGCAGCCGTCAGAGGGCCCCGGAGACCCAGTACTTC
.	TRBD2	TRBV5-6	TRBJ2-3	CASSLGLAGPDTQYF	TGTGCCAGCAGCTTAGGACTAGCGGGTCCAGATACGCAGTATTTT
.	.	TRBV7-6	TRBJ2-3	CASSLARMDTQYF	TGTGCCAGCAGCTTAGCGCGCATGGATACGCAGTATTTT
.	.	TRBV28	TRBJ2-1	CARGGESYNEQFF	TGTGCCAGGGGTGGGGAGTCTTACAATGAGCAGTTCTTC
.	.	TRBV30	TRBJ1-1	CAWSLGQNTEAFF	TGTGCCTGGAGCTTGGGGCAGAACACTGAAGCTTTCTTT
.	.	TRBV7-2	TRBJ2-4	CASSSTGTIQYF	TGTGCCAGCAGCTCTACAGGTACCATTCAGTACTTC
.	TRBD1	TRBV30	TRBJ2-7	CAWVIRDRARYEQYF	TGTGCCTGGGTTATCCGGGACAGGGCCCGCTACGAGCAGTACTTC
.	.	TRBV9	TRBJ1-2	CASSVGRGNNYGYTF	TGTGCCAGCAGCGTCGGCAGGGGCAATAACTATGGCTACACCTTC